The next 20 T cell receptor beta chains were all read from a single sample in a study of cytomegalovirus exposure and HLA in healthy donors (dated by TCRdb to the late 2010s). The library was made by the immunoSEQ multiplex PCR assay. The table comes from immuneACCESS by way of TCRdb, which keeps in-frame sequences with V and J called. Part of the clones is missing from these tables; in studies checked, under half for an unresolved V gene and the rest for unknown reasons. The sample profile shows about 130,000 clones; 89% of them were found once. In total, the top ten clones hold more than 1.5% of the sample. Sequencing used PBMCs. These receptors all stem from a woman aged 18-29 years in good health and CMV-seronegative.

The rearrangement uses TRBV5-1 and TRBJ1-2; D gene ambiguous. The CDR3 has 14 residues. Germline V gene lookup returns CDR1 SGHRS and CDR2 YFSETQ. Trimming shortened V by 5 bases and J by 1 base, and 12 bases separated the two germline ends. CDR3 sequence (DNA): TGCGCCAGCAGACCTAACCAGGTTAACTATGGCTACACCTTC. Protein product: CASRPNQVNYGYTF.

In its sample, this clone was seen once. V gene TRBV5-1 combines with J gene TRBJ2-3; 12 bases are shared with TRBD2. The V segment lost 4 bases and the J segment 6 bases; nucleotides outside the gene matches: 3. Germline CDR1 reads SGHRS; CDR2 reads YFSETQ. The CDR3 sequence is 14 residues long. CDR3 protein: CASSPGTSGDTQYF. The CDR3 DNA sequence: TGCGCCAGCAGCCCCGGGACTAGCGGGGATACGCAGTATTTT.

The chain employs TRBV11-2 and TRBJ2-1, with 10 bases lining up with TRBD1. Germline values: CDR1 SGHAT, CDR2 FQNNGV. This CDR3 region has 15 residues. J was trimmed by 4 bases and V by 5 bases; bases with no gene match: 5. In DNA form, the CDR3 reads TGTGCCAGCAGCGACCGGGACAGGGGTTACAATGAGCAGTTCTTC. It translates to CASSDRDRGYNEQFF.

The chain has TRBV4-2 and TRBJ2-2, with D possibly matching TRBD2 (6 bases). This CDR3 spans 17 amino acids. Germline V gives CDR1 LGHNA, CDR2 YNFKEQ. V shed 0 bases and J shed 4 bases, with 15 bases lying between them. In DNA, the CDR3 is TGTGCCAGCAGCCAAGATAGAGACCGACTAGGCACCGGGGAGCTGTTTTTT. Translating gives CASSQDRDRLGTGELFF.

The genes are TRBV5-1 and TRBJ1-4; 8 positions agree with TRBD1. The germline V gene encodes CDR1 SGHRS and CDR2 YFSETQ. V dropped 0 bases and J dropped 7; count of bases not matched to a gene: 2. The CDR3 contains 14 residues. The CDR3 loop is CASSLGRGLEKLFF. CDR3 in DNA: TGCGCCAGCAGCTTGGGCAGGGGGCTTGAAAAACTGTTTTTT.

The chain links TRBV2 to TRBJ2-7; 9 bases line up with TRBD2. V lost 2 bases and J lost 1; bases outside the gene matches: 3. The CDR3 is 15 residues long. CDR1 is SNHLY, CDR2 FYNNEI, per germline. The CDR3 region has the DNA TGTGCCAGCAGTGAAAAGACTAGCGGATCCTACGAGCAGTACTTC. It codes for CASSEKTSGSYEQYF.

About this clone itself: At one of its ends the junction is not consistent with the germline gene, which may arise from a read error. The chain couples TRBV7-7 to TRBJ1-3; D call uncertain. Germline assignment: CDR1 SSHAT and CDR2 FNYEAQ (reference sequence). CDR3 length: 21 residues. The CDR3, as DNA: TGTGCTAGCAGCTTAGTTGGTGGAGCACCGACGGGCGGGCTTCCCGTCAACACCATATATTTT. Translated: CASSLVGGAPTGGLPVNTIYF.

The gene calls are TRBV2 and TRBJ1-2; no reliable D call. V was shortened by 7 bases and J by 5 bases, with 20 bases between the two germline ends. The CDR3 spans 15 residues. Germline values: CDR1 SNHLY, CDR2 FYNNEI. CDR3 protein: CASKPREGRMYGYTF. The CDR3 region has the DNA TGTGCCAGCAAACCTAGGGAAGGGAGGATGTATGGCTACACCTTC. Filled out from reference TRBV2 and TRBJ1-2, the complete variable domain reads EPEVTQTPSHQVTQMGQEVILRCVPISNHLYFYWYRQILGQKVEFLVSFYNNEISEKSEIFDDQFSVERPDGSNFTLKIRSTKLEDSAMYFCASKPREGRMYGYTFGSGTRLTVV.

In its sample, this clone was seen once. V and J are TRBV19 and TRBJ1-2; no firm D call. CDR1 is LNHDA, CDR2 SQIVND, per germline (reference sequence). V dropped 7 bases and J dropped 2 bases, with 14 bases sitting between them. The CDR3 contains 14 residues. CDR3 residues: CASNLKLGNYGYTF. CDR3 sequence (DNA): TGTGCCAGTAATCTAAAACTAGGCAACTATGGCTACACCTTC.

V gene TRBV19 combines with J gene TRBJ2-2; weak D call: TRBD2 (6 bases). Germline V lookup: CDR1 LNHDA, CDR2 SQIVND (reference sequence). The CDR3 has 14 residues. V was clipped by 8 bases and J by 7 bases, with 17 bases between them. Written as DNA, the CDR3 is TGTGCCAGTTCTACTGGCGGGATCAACGGGGAGCTGTTTTTT. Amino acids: CASSTGGINGELFF.

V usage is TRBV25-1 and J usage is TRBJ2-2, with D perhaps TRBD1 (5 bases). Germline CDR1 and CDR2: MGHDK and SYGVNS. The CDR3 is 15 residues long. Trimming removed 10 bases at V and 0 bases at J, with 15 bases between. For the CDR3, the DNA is TGTGCCATCATCGGACACCACGCGAACACCGGGGAGCTGTTTTTT. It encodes CAIIGHHANTGELFF.

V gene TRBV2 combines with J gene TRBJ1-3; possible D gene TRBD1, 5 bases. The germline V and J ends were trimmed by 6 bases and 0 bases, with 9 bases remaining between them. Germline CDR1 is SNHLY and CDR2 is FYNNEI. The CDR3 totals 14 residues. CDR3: CASSAGNSGNTIYF. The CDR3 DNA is TGTGCCAGCAGCGCAGGGAACTCTGGAAACACCATATATTTT.

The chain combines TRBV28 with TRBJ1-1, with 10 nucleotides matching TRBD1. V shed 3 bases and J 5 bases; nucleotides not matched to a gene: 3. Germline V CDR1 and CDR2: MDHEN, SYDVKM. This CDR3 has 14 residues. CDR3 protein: CASSFPGQGTEAFF. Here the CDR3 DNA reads TGTGCCAGCAGTTTCCCGGGACAGGGGACTGAAGCTTTCTTT. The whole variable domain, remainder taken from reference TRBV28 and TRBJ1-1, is DVKVTQSSRYLVKRTGEKVFLECVQDMDHENMFWYRQDPGLGLRLIYFSYDVKMKEKGDIPEGYSVSREKKERFSLILESASTNQTSMYLCASSFPGQGTEAFFGQGTRLTVV.

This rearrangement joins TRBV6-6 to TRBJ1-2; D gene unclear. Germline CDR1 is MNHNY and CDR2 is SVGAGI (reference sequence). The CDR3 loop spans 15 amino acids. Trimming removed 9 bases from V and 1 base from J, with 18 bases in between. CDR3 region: CASQAFSRFNYGYTF. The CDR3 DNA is TGTGCCAGTCAAGCCTTTTCGCGCTTTAACTATGGCTACACCTTC.

CDR3: CASSPPGAVDTQYF. The CDR3 bases are TGTGCCAGCTCACCACCGGGAGCTGTGGATACGCAGTATTTT. V is TRBV18 and J is TRBJ2-3; D possibly corresponds to TRBD2 (5 bases). V dropped 0 bases and J dropped 6 bases, with 10 bases sitting between them. Per the germline V gene, CDR1 is KGHSH and CDR2 is LQKENI. CDR3 length: 14 amino acids.

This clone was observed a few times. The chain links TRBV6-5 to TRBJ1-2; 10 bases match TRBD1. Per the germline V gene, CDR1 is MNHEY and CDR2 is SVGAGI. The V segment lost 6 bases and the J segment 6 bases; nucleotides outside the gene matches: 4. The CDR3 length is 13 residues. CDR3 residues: CASRRGTGDGYTF. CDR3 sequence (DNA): TGTGCCAGCAGGCGAGGGACAGGGGATGGCTACACCTTC.

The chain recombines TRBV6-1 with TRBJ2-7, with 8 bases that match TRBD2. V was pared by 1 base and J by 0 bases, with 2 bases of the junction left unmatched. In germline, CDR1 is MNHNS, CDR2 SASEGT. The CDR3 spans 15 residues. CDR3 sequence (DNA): TGTGCCAGCAGTGAAGAGCTAGCGGGCTCCTACGAGCAGTACTTC. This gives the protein CASSEELAGSYEQYF.

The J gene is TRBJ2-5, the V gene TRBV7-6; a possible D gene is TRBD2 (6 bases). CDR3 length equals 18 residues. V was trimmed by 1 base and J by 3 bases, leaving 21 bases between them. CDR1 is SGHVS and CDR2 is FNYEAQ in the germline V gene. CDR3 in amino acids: CASSLGGDSGTWKETQYF. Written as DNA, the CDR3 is TGTGCCAGCAGCTTAGGGGGAGATAGCGGCACGTGGAAAGAGACCCAGTACTTC.

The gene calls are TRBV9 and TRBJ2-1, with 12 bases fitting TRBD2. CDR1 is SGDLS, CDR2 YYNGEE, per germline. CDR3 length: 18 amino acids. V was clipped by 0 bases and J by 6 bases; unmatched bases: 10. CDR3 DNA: TGTGCCAGCAGCGTAGCGTCTGGGCTAGCGGGAGGGGGCAATGAGCAGTTCTTC. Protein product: CASSVASGLAGGGNEQFF.

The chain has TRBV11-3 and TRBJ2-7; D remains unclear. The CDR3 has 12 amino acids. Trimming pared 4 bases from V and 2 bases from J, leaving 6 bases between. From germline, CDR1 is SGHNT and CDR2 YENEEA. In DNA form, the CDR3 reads TGTGCCAGCAGCTCCTCCCCCTACGAGCAGTACTTC. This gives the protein CASSSSPYEQYF.